This record looks at one TCR beta chain sequence and its context. Germline CDR1 and CDR2: KGHSH and LQKENI. The CDR3 covers 16 residues. V dropped 3 bases and J dropped 4; count of bases not matched to a gene: 9. This sample's time point: pretreatment peripheral blood. Each patient gave between 1 and 8 samples of peripheral blood mononuclear cells, which were collected pretreatment and during treatment. These data are taken from a study of PD-L1 blockade in urothelial cancer. Study details: Samples came from 3 weeks, at the second dose, and 6 weeks into treatment. The median number of T cells present in blood samples was about 130,000.

Each PCR reaction had synthetic TCR analog templates spiked into it. The method was immunoSEQ multiplex PCR; TCRdb's version includes in-frame clones alone and lacks a portion of them. This table has approximately 50,000 clones, 82% appearing once. The source material was PBMCs, sampled around atezolizumab (anti-PD-L1) treatment. The V and J genes are TRBV18 and TRBJ1-2, with 9 bases fitting TRBD1. The receptor comes from a middle-aged man with urothelial cancer. The CDR3 sequence: CASSPPMGQGPYGYTF. The CDR3 DNA reads TGTGCCAGCTCACCTCCGATGGGACAGGGCCCCTATGGCTACACCTTC. Together with reference TRBV18 and TRBJ1-2, the CDR3 gives the full variable domain: NAGVMQNPRHLVRRRGQEARLRCSPMKGHSHVYWYRQLPEEGLKFMVYLQKENIIDESGMPKERFSAEFPKEGPSILRIQQVVRGDSAAYFCASSPPMGQGPYGYTFGSGTRLTVV.